Below, 20 T cell receptor beta chains from the same sample are listed, as sequenced in a study of T cell responses to AZD1222 COVID-19 vaccine. Repertoires were generated with immunoSEQ multiplex PCR, while TCRdb's copy carries only in-frame clones and drops some. The sample consists of roughly 87,000 clones, about 88% of them appearing once. The sample in question was peripheral blood, obtained 28 days after the second AZD1222 dose. These receptors were obtained from an adult who received the AZD1222 COVID-19 vaccine.

The V gene is TRBV19, the J gene TRBJ2-1, with 7 bases matching TRBD1. V trimming: 9 bases; J trimming: 4 bases; junction bases outside the gene matches: 3. This CDR3 has 12 amino acids. The germline CDR1 and CDR2 sequences are LNHDA and SQIVND (reference sequence). CDR3 amino acids: CASRTGYNEQFF. In nucleotides, the CDR3 is TGTGCCAGCCGGACAGGATACAATGAGCAGTTCTTC.

V and J are TRBV10-3 and TRBJ2-7; tentative D call: TRBD2 (5 bases). The length of the CDR3 is 16 residues. Germline V lookup: CDR1 ENHRY, CDR2 SYGVKD. V was shortened by 4 bases and J by 6 bases, with 22 bases between the two germline ends. As DNA, the CDR3 is TGTGCCATCAGTGCGAATATGATCGGAGAGGGATCCGAGCAGTACTTC. Encoded protein: CAISANMIGEGSEQYF.

This clone has only one observation. CDR3 amino acids: CASSMSWRGETQYF. CDR3 bases: TGTGCCAGTAGTATGAGTTGGCGGGGTGAGACCCAGTACTTC. V and J are TRBV19 and TRBJ2-5; D possibly corresponds to TRBD2 (6 bases). V gave up 3 bases and J gave up 5 bases, with 13 bases separating them. CDR3 length equals 14 residues. Germline V gene sequence: CDR1 LNHDA, CDR2 SQIVND (reference sequence).

This CDR3 reads CASSYGTLGSYEQYF. In DNA form, the CDR3 reads TGTGCCAGCAGCTACGGGACATTGGGCTCCTACGAGCAGTACTTC. The chain employs TRBV7-2 and TRBJ2-7; D might be TRBD1 (6 bases). Germline V lookup: CDR1 SGHTA, CDR2 FQGNSA. The CDR3 contains 15 residues. Deletions cut 4 bases from V and 0 bases from J, with 13 bases between.

The J gene is TRBJ2-7, the V gene TRBV9, with TRBD1 identical over 8 bases. This CDR3 region has 15 residues. The V gene's germline CDR1 is SGDLS and CDR2 YYNGEE. V dropped 4 bases and J dropped 2; count of bases not matched to a gene: 8. CDR3 residues: CASSPKDRDTYEQYF. The CDR3 DNA follows: TGTGCCAGCAGCCCAAAGGACAGGGACACCTACGAGCAGTACTTC. The whole variable domain, filled in from reference TRBV9 and TRBJ2-7, reads DSGVTQTPKHLITATGQRVTLRCSPRSGDLSVYWYQQSLDQGLQFLIQYYNGEERAKGNILERFSAQQFPDLHSELNLSSLELGDSALYFCASSPKDRDTYEQYFGPGTRLTVT.

The chain has TRBV9 and TRBJ1-6; no clear D. The CDR3 is made up of 13 amino acids. V lost 3 bases and J lost 10, with 11 bases in between. Germline V lookup: CDR1 SGDLS, CDR2 YYNGEE. The CDR3 sequence: CASSAGERSPLHF. The CDR3 region has the DNA TGTGCCAGCAGCGCCGGAGAGAGGTCACCCCTCCACTTT.

The rearrangement links TRBV6-2 or TRBV6-3 to TRBJ1-5; 9 nucleotides match TRBD1. CDR3 length: 14 amino acids. The V and J ends lost 5 bases and 3 bases, in that order; junction bases with no gene match: 2. Germline lookup yields CDR1 MNHEY and CDR2 SVGEGT. The CDR3 DNA follows: TGTGCCAGCAGTGGGACAGGGTACAATCAGCCCCAGCATTTT. Translation gives CASSGTGYNQPQHF.

This chain uses TRBV15 with TRBJ1-3; D is possibly TRBD1 (6 bases). Between the trimmed V and J ends, which lost 3 bases and 3 bases, there was a span of 12 bases. Germline values: CDR1 LNHNV, CDR2 YYDKDF (reference sequence). This CDR3 contains 15 residues. This CDR3 reads CATSSNRVIGNTIYF. CDR3 coding DNA: TGTGCCACCAGCAGTAACAGGGTAATTGGAAACACCATATATTTT.

The J gene is TRBJ2-2, the V gene TRBV29-1, with D maybe TRBD2 (5 bases). Germline V CDR1 and CDR2: SQVTM, ANQGSEA. Trimming pared 3 bases from V and 0 bases from J, leaving 5 bases between. CDR3 length: 13 residues. The CDR3 protein is CSVERANTGELFF. CDR3 DNA sequence: TGCAGCGTTGAGCGGGCGAACACCGGGGAGCTGTTTTTT.

This rearrangement joins TRBV25-1 to TRBJ1-5, with 9 positions matching TRBD1. Germline lookup yields CDR1 MGHDK and CDR2 SYGVNS. CDR3 length: 17 amino acids. The junction had 14 bases not matched to a gene; V was cut back by 4 bases and J by 7 bases. The CDR3 nucleotides read TGTGCCAGCAGTGCCACCGGGACAGGGCCCTTTGGGCAGCCCCAGCATTTT. Amino acids: CASSATGTGPFGQPQHF.

This chain joins TRBV6-1 and TRBJ1-4; 8 nucleotides match TRBD1. The CDR3 spans 16 residues. The trim removed 0 bases at V and 4 bases at J, leaving 4 bases unmatched. The germline CDR1 and CDR2 sequences are MNHNS and SASEGT. CDR3: CASSEADRGINEKLFF. For the CDR3, the DNA is TGTGCCAGCAGTGAAGCAGACAGGGGCATTAATGAAAAACTGTTTTTT.

The chain joins TRBV28 to TRBJ1-2; 8 nucleotides match TRBD1. The germline gives CDR1 MDHEN, CDR2 SYDVKM. The CDR3 length is 11 residues. The junction had 6 bases not matched to a gene; V was cut back by 10 bases and J by 8 bases. CDR3 amino acids: CATGQGRGYTF. The DNA of the CDR3 is TGTGCCACCGGACAGGGAAGAGGCTACACCTTC.

The chain employs TRBV3-1 (or the pseudogene TRBV3-2) and TRBJ1-4; no clear D. The CDR3 has 16 residues. Germline V gene lookup returns CDR1 LGHDT and CDR2 YNNKEL (reference sequence). With 1 base removed from V and 2 bases from J, the gap between germline ends came to 11 bases. The CDR3 DNA reads as TGTGCCAGCAGCCAAGTATCCTGGGGTACTAATGAAAAACTGTTTTTT. Its protein product is CASSQVSWGTNEKLFF.

The J gene is TRBJ1-2, the V gene TRBV27, with D possibly matching TRBD1 (5 bases). Trimming took 5 bases from V and 4 from J, leaving 17 bases between them. Germline V CDR1 and CDR2: MNHEY, SMNVEV (reference sequence). This CDR3 has 15 residues. CDR3 amino acids: CASSLNVGARYGYTF. The CDR3 nucleotides are TGTGCCAGCAGTCTAAACGTCGGGGCTCGCTATGGCTACACCTTC.

V gene TRBV5-5 combines with J gene TRBJ2-2; D is unclear. Between the trimmed V and J ends, which lost 1 base and 1 base, there was a span of 8 bases. This CDR3 region has 15 residues. Germline CDR1 reads SGHKS; CDR2 reads YYEKEE (reference sequence). DNA for the CDR3: TGTGCCAGCAGCTTGTTACGGGTGAACACCGGGGAGCTGTTTTTT. Protein sequence: CASSLLRVNTGELFF.

Only one count was recorded for this clone. The CDR3 reads CATSRDPGGTYEQYF. Written as DNA, the CDR3 is TGTGCCACCAGCAGAGATCCGGGGGGCACTTACGAGCAGTACTTC. V and J are TRBV15 and TRBJ2-7; maybe TRBD2 (7 bases). This CDR3 has 15 residues. CDR1 and CDR2 from the germline V gene are LNHNV and YYDKDF (reference sequence). V was pared by 0 bases and J by 4 bases, with 13 bases between.

The chain combines TRBV9 with TRBJ1-5; 9 bases are a match to TRBD1. With 3 bases clipped from V and 5 bases from J, the junction kept 6 bases outside the gene matches. Germline lookup yields CDR1 SGDLS and CDR2 YYNGEE. The CDR3 totals 15 residues. The chain's CDR3 is CASSAGTGKDQPQHF. The CDR3, as DNA: TGTGCCAGCAGCGCAGGGACAGGGAAAGATCAGCCCCAGCATTTT.

This clone was picked up one time. The rearrangement uses TRBV27 and TRBJ1-5; 8 bases agree with TRBD1. The germline V gene encodes CDR1 MNHEY and CDR2 SMNVEV (reference sequence). CDR3 size: 16 residues. Trimming cost V 0 bases and J 6 bases; bases outside gene matches: 7. The CDR3 region has the DNA TGTGCCAGCAGTTTATCGTGGGGGCAGGGGGCTCAGCCCCAGCATTTT. Translated: CASSLSWGQGAQPQHF.

This chain connects TRBV5-1 to TRBJ1-6; D unresolved. Germline CDR1 is SGHRS and CDR2 is YFSETQ. CDR3 length equals 14 residues. The V end lost 2 bases, the J end lost 8 bases, and 11 bases lay between the germline ends. The CDR3 DNA sequence: TGCGCCAGCAGCTTCGAAGGGTTAGATTCACCCCTCCACTTT. It translates to CASSFEGLDSPLHF.

This chain joins TRBV7-3 and TRBJ2-2; tentatively, D is TRBD2 (6 bases). The germline V gene encodes CDR1 SGHTA and CDR2 FQGTGA. Trimming removed 2 bases from V and 7 bases from J, with 8 bases in between. The CDR3 sequence is 13 residues long. Written as DNA, the CDR3 is TGTGCCAGCAGCTTAGTGACTAGCGGGGAGCTGTTTTTT. It specifies CASSLVTSGELFF.